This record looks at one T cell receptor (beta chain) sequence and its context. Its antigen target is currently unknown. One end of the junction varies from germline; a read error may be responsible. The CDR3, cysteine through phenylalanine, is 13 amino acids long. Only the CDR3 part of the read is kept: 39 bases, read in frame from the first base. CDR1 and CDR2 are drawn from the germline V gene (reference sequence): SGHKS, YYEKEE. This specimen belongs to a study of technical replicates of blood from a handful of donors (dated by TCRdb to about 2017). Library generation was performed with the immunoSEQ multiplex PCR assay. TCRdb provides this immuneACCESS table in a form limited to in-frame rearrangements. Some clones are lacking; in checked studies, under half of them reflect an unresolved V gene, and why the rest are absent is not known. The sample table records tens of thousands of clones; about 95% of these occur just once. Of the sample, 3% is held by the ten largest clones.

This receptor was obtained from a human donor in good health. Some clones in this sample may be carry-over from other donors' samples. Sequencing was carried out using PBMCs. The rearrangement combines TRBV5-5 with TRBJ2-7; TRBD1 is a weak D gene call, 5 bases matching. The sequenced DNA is TGTGCCAGCAGCTTGTCACAGGCCTACAAGCAGTACTTC. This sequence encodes CASSLSQAYKQYF.